These 23 T cell receptor beta chains were sequenced from one sample in a study of blood T cell repertoires in COVID-19. Data came from immunoSEQ multiplex PCR; TCRdb stores just in-frame clones and leaves some out. The table records 300,000 to 400,000 clones, more than 70% of them present only once. Input material: peripheral blood. The receptors were sampled from a woman in her forties or fifties who had recovered from COVID-19.

The genes are TRBV29-1 and TRBJ1-1; possibly TRBD1 for D (5 bases). Looked up from germline, CDR1 is SQVTM and CDR2 is ANQGSEA. The germline V and J ends were trimmed by 5 bases and 10 bases, with 17 bases remaining between them. CDR3 length equals 12 residues. CDR3 region: CSVTQLREVAFF. CDR3 coding DNA: TGCAGCGTTACCCAACTCAGGGAAGTAGCTTTCTTT.

The V and J genes are TRBV3-1 (or the pseudogene TRBV3-2) and TRBJ1-1; D may be TRBD1 (6 bases). The length of the CDR3 is 14 residues. Trimming stripped 4 bases from V and 5 bases from J, with 14 bases between. CDR1 and CDR2 (germline): LGHDT, YNNKEL (reference sequence). CDR3 sequence reads: CASSRLQGETEAFF. DNA of the CDR3: TGTGCCAGCAGCCGACTACAGGGTGAGACTGAAGCTTTCTTT.

This rearrangement joins TRBV11-1 to TRBJ2-1; TRBD2 is a possible D gene (6 bases). Looked up from germline, CDR1 is SGHAT and CDR2 is FQDESV (reference sequence). With 5 bases removed from V and 7 bases from J, the gap between germline ends came to 21 bases. The CDR3 loop spans 16 amino acids. Written as DNA, the CDR3 is TGTGCCAGCAGCCATAACCCCGGGAGCAAGACTAATGAGCAGTTCTTC. Amino acids: CASSHNPGSKTNEQFF.

This chain links TRBV19 with TRBJ1-1, with 10 bases that match TRBD1. CDR1 and CDR2 from the germline V gene are LNHDA and SQIVND (reference sequence). CDR3 length: 14 residues. The junction had 6 bases not matched to a gene; V was cut back by 6 bases and J by 5 bases. The CDR3 loop reads CASRRGQGWTEAFF. DNA of the CDR3: TGTGCCAGTAGGCGGGGACAGGGGTGGACTGAAGCTTTCTTT.

The chain is built from TRBV5-4 and TRBJ2-7; D gene ambiguous. CDR1 and CDR2 from the germline V gene are SGHNT and YYREEE (reference sequence). With 0 bases removed from V and 5 bases from J, the gap between germline ends came to 12 bases. This CDR3 has 14 amino acids. CDR3 region: CASSLDAHENEQYF. The DNA for the CDR3 is TGTGCCAGCAGCTTGGACGCCCATGAGAACGAGCAGTACTTC.

The chain recombines TRBV19 with TRBJ1-1; D is unresolved. Germline CDR1 is LNHDA and CDR2 is SQIVND (reference sequence). The length of the CDR3 is 14 residues. The V gene lost 5 bases and the J gene lost 4 bases, with 14 bases spanning the gap. The CDR3 protein is CASSGRGGGTEAFF. The CDR3 DNA reads as TGTGCCAGTAGTGGACGGGGAGGTGGCACTGAAGCTTTCTTT.

The rearrangement links TRBV4-1 to TRBJ1-1, with D hard to call. V was pared by 4 bases and J by 5 bases, with 8 bases between. The CDR3 runs to 12 residues. Germline CDR1 reads MGHRA; CDR2 reads YSYEKL. CDR3 coding DNA: TGCGCCAGCAGCCGTACGAGTACTGAAGCTTTCTTT. This codes for CASSRTSTEAFF.

This clone was found once. The J gene is TRBJ2-3, the V gene TRBV6-4, with 10 bases matching TRBD2. The germline V gene has CDR1 MRHNA and CDR2 SNTAGT. V was clipped by 6 bases and J by 0 bases; unmatched bases: 3. The CDR3 contains 15 residues. For the CDR3, the DNA is TGTGCCAGCAGCAGCGGGAGGGCTAGCACAGATACGCAGTATTTT. As protein: CASSSGRASTDTQYF.

The chain recombines TRBV4-2 with TRBJ1-6, with 9 bases lining up with TRBD1. After removal of 1 base from V and 6 bases from J, the junction contained 19 bases not matched to a gene. The V gene's germline CDR1 is LGHNA and CDR2 YNFKEQ. This CDR3 comprises 21 residues. In DNA, the CDR3 is TGTGCCAGCAGCCAAGGGGACCGGGACAGGGAAGAGTGGCTAGGTAATTCACCCCTCCACTTT. It codes for CASSQGDRDREEWLGNSPLHF.

This rearrangement joins TRBV5-1 to TRBJ1-4; D is undetermined. The CDR3 extends over 13 amino acids. Trimming left V 4 bases short and J 8 bases short, with 12 bases between. Germline loops: CDR1 SGHRS, CDR2 YFSETQ. CDR3 coding DNA: TGCGCCAGCAGCCGAAGTTTCGGGGAAAAACTGTTTTTT. Its protein is CASSRSFGEKLFF.

The chain joins TRBV28 to TRBJ2-1, with 9 bases fitting TRBD2. Trimming at V came to 5 bases and at J to 6 bases, leaving 14 bases not matched to a gene. The length of the CDR3 is 17 residues. CDR1 and CDR2 (germline): MDHEN, SYDVKM. The DNA for the CDR3 is TGTGCCAGCAGTCTAGCGGGAATTATCATAAAGTCCAATGAGCAGTTCTTC. Protein: CASSLAGIIIKSNEQFF.

The chain joins TRBV6-5 to TRBJ2-7; TRBD2 matches 13 bases. CDR1 and CDR2 from the germline V gene are MNHEY and SVGAGI. The CDR3 sequence is 16 residues long. V was clipped by 4 bases and J by 7 bases; unmatched bases: 10. CDR3 nucleotide sequence: TGTGCCAGCAGTTCATCACTAGCGGGAGGGCCGGGAGAGCAGTACTTC. It specifies CASSSSLAGGPGEQYF.

The CDR3 spells CAWSVQGERGGYTF. CDR3 DNA sequence: TGTGCCTGGAGTGTACAGGGGGAAAGGGGTGGCTACACCTTC. V and J are TRBV30 and TRBJ1-2, with 8 bases aligning to TRBD1. After removal of 0 bases from V and 7 bases from J, the junction contained 7 bases not matched to a gene. The CDR3 has 14 residues. Germline loops: CDR1 GTSNPN, CDR2 SVGIG (reference sequence).

The chain employs TRBV28 and TRBJ1-2, with D perhaps matching TRBD1 (6 bases). Trimming removed 3 bases from V and 4 bases from J, with 12 bases in between. The CDR3 runs to 14 residues. Germline values: CDR1 MDHEN, CDR2 SYDVKM. The CDR3 nucleotides are TGTGCCAGCAGTTTGAACCCAGGGGCCTATGGCTACACCTTC. It yields the protein CASSLNPGAYGYTF.

V is TRBV4-2 and J is TRBJ2-7, with 8 bases lining up with TRBD2. Looked up from germline, CDR1 is LGHNA and CDR2 is YNFKEQ. Losses at the gene ends were 0 bases for V and 7 bases for J; bases not matched to a gene: 8. This CDR3 contains 15 residues. The CDR3 sequence: CASSQEDGGAGEQYF. CDR3 sequence (DNA): TGTGCCAGCAGCCAAGAGGACGGGGGGGCTGGAGAGCAGTACTTC.

The chain carries TRBV2 and TRBJ1-1; TRBD1 agrees at 7 bases. Germline assignment: CDR1 SNHLY and CDR2 FYNNEI. Trimming took 6 bases from V and 4 from J; bases not matched to a gene: 8. This CDR3 region has 14 residues. The CDR3 is CASRETGASTEAFF. DNA of the CDR3: TGTGCCAGCAGGGAAACAGGGGCGTCCACTGAAGCTTTCTTT.

This clone was observed a few times. V gene TRBV5-1 combines with J gene TRBJ1-4; TRBD1 agrees at 8 bases. This CDR3 has 15 residues. CDR1 and CDR2 from the germline V gene are SGHRS and YFSETQ. J was trimmed by 4 bases and V by 3 bases; bases with no gene match: 5. The CDR3 region is CASSSQGAGNEKLFF. CDR3 nucleotides: TGCGCCAGCAGCTCTCAGGGGGCTGGTAATGAAAAACTGTTTTTT.

The rearrangement joins TRBV29-1 to TRBJ1-3; D unclear. The V gene's germline CDR1 is SQVTM and CDR2 ANQGSEA. V lost 6 bases, J lost 0 bases, and 12 bases lay in between. The CDR3 length is 14 residues. The CDR3 DNA is TGCAGCGTCCTTCCAGGAATCTCTGGAAACACCATATATTTT. Its translation is CSVLPGISGNTIYF.

V gene TRBV27 combines with J gene TRBJ2-7; the match to TRBD2 covers 8 bases. The germline CDR1 and CDR2 sequences are MNHEY and SMNVEV (reference sequence). This CDR3 contains 15 residues. J was trimmed by 6 bases and V by 4 bases; bases with no gene match: 11. The CDR3 coding sequence is TGTGCCAGCAGTTCGCCGGGACTAGGATCACGCGAGCAGTACTTC. Residues: CASSSPGLGSREQYF.

This clone was seen only once. The genes are TRBV7-2 and TRBJ2-2; TRBD1 might be the D (6 bases). Germline V gives CDR1 SGHTA, CDR2 FQGNSA. V was clipped by 3 bases and J by 7 bases, with 12 bases between them. The CDR3 runs to 14 residues. CDR3 DNA sequence: TGTGCCAGCAGCTTCCAGGGGAGCATCGGGGAGCTGTTTTTT. The encoded protein is CASSFQGSIGELFF.

This clone has a single count. The V gene is TRBV7-8, the J gene TRBJ2-1; 7 positions match TRBD2. J was trimmed by 1 base and V by 7 bases; bases with no gene match: 7. The CDR3 extends over 15 amino acids. In germline, CDR1 is SGHVS, CDR2 FQNEAQ. The CDR3 DNA is TGTGCCAGCAACCCGGAGCGGGGTTCCTACAATGAGCAGTTCTTC. This encodes CASNPERGSYNEQFF. Supplemented by reference TRBV7-8 and TRBJ2-1, the full variable domain reads GAGVSQSPRYKVAKRGQDVALRCDPISGHVSLFWYQQALGQGPEFLTYFQNEAQLDKSGLPSDRFFAERPEGSVSTLKIQRTQQEDSAVYLCASNPERGSYNEQFFGPGTRLTVL.

The chain links TRBV2 to TRBJ2-4; the D is unclear. The germline CDR1 and CDR2 sequences are SNHLY and FYNNEI. Trimming left V 6 bases short and J 7 bases short, with 10 bases between. This CDR3 contains 12 residues. The CDR3 reads CASSLPLNIQYF. For the CDR3, the DNA is TGTGCCAGCAGCCTCCCTTTGAACATTCAGTACTTC.

This clone was picked up one time. The CDR3 DNA follows: TGCAGCGTTGTTCTAAGATTTGGGAACACTGAAGCTTTCTTT. Residues: CSVVLRFGNTEAFF. The chain is built from TRBV29-1 and TRBJ1-1, with D uncertain. The CDR3 extends over 14 amino acids. The V end was cut by 4 bases, the J end by 1 base, with 13 bases between. Germline V gene data show CDR1 as SQVTM and CDR2 as ANQGSEA.